The sequence of this T cell receptor beta chain was determined in a study of metastatic and nonmetastatic thyroid tumors. Study-level points and caveats: According to reports, the diversity of TCR beta was significantly higher in malignant thyroid tumors than in benign nodules, and this held in both blood and tumor samples.

All patients were untreated before thyroid surgery. TCRdb used MiXCR to call clones anew from the PCR reads. Seen here are roughly 20,000 clones, 16% observed once, and the top ten hold around 18%. In regard to this clone: What it recognizes is unknown.

The receptor comes from a male donor with papillary thyroid cancer or a benign thyroid nodule (not recorded which). Some clones in this sample may be carry-over from other donors' samples. The sequencing sample was made of blood.

The CDR3 DNA follows: TGCAGTGCTAGAGTTAGCGGGAGGGACACCGGGGAGCTGTTTTTT. Residues: CSARVSGRDTGELFF. J is TRBJ2-2 and V is TRBV20-1, with 11 nucleotides matching TRBD2. The CDR3 totals 15 residues. Germline CDR1 and CDR2: DFQATT and SNEGSKA (reference sequence). V was pared by 1 base and J by 3 bases, with 1 base of the junction left unmatched.